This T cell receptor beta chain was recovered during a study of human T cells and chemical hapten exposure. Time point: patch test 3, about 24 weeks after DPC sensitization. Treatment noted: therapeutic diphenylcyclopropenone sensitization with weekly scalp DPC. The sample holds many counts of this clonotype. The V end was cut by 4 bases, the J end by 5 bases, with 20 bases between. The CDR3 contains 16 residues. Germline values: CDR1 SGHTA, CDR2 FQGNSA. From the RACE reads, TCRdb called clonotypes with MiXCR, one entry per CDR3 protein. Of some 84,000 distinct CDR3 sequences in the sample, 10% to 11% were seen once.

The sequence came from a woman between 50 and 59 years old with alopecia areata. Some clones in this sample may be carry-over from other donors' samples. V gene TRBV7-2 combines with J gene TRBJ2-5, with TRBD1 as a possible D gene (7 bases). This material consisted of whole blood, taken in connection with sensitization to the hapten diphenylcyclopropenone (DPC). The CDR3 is CASSSAGRGVGETQYF. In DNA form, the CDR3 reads TGTGCCAGCAGCTCCGCTGGCAGGGGGGTCGGGGAGACCCAGTACTTC. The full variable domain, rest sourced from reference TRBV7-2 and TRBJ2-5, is GAGVSQSPSNKVTEKGKDVELRCDPISGHTALYWYRQSLGQGLEFLIYFQGNSAPDKSGLPSDRFSAERTGGSVSTLTIQRTQQEDSAVYLCASSSAGRGVGETQYFGPGTRLLVL.